The rows below give T cell receptor beta chains drawn from one sample of a study of T cells in Graves' hyperthyroidism and ophthalmopathy. In TCRdb, the multiplex PCR reads were re-called with MiXCR into one record per CDR3 protein. The sample has about 350,000 distinct CDR3 sequences, about a sixth seen once. Sequenced input: blood. These TCRs come from a young woman with Graves' hyperthyroidism that later progressed to Graves' ophthalmopathy. Each CDR3 is given with its conserved first and last residue. The D gene is left open where the match is weak. Clone size is stated in some rows and not others, as once, few, many or a class when expanded.

d_gene	v_gene	len	abundance	j_gene	CDR3aa	CDR3nt
NA	TRBV20-1	11	many	TRBJ1-5	CSATQGQPQHF	TGCAGTGCTACGCAAGGTCAGCCCCAGCATTTT
NA	TRBV11-3	19	many	TRBJ2-6	CASSSRPGDDGSGANVLTF	TGTGCCAGCAGCTCCAGGCCGGGAGACGATGGCTCTGGGGCCAACGTCCTGACTTTC
TRBD1	TRBV2	15	many	TRBJ2-7	CASNPPDRVPYEQYF	TGTGCCAGCAACCCACCGGACAGGGTGCCCTACGAGCAGTACTTC
TRBD1	TRBV29-1	14	many	TRBJ1-2	CSVETGTAHRGYTF	TGCAGCGTTGAAACCGGGACAGCCCATAGGGGCTACACCTTC
TRBD1	TRBV6-2/TRBV6-3	15	NA	TRBJ1-1	CASSSPQGGRTEAFF	TGTGCCAGCAGTTCCCCACAGGGGGGACGAACTGAAGCTTTCTTT
NA	TRBV11-3	16	many	TRBJ2-1	CASSLRFSSSYNEQFF	TGTGCCAGCAGCTTACGGTTCAGTAGCTCCTACAATGAGCAGTTCTTC
TRBD1	TRBV4-1	19	many	TRBJ2-2	CASSWDRGSSGPNTGELFF	TGCGCCAGCAGCTGGGACAGGGGGAGCTCCGGACCGAACACCGGGGAGCTGTTTTTT
NA	TRBV20-1	13	many	TRBJ1-1	CSARFGTNTEAFF	TGCAGTGCTAGGTTTGGGACGAACACTGAAGCTTTCTTT
TRBD1	TRBV6-2/TRBV6-3	15	few	TRBJ2-7	CASSPNRGIVDEQYF	TGTGCCAGCAGTCCAAACAGGGGGATAGTCGACGAGCAGTACTTC
TRBD2	TRBV7-2	15	many	TRBJ2-7	CASSQSSGVLYEQYF	TGTGCCAGCAGCCAATCTAGCGGGGTTCTCTACGAGCAGTACTTC
NA	TRBV12-3/TRBV12-4	12	NA	TRBJ1-1	CASSPVYTEAFF	TGTGCCAGCAGTCCGGTATACACTGAAGCTTTCTTT
TRBD2	TRBV11-2	14	few	TRBJ2-3	CASSYGLETRTQYF	TGTGCCAGCAGCTACGGACTAGAGACGAGAACGCAGTATTTT
NA	TRBV30	14	few	TRBJ1-4	CAWSWGRVDEKLFF	TGTGCCTGGAGTTGGGGCAGGGTAGATGAAAAACTGTTTTTT
NA	TRBV24-1	14	many	TRBJ2-3	CATSDEQYTDTQYF	TGTGCCACCAGTGATGAACAGTACACAGATACGCAGTATTTT
NA	TRBV19	13	few	TRBJ1-5	CAMGAGMNQPQHF	TGTGCCATGGGGGCAGGGATGAATCAGCCCCAGCATTTT
NA	TRBV27	13	many	TRBJ2-7	CASSFGHIYEQYF	TGTGCCAGCAGTTTTGGACACATTTACGAGCAGTACTTC
NA	TRBV15	15	many	TRBJ2-7	CATSREEGLIYEQYF	TGTGCCACCAGCAGAGAGGAGGGATTGATCTACGAGCAGTACTTC
TRBD1	TRBV6-1	13	many	TRBJ1-2	CAVDGTGSYGYTF	TGTGCCGTAGATGGGACAGGGTCCTATGGCTACACCTTC
TRBD2	TRBV7-2	14	NA	TRBJ2-3	CASSSLAGTDTQYF	TGTGCCAGCAGCTCTCTAGCGGGAACAGATACGCAGTATTTT
NA	TRBV10-3	14	many	TRBJ1-1	CAISLGGRGTEAFF	TGTGCCATCAGCCTTGGAGGAAGGGGCACTGAAGCTTTCTTT
TRBD2	TRBV19	17	many	TRBJ2-3	CASSWASGSRSTDTQYF	TGTGCCAGTAGTTGGGCTAGCGGGAGTCGGAGCACAGATACGCAGTATTTT
NA	TRBV24-1	13	few	TRBJ2-3	CATGGSLTDTQYF	TGTGCCACCGGGGGAAGCTTGACAGATACGCAGTATTTT
NA	TRBV27	14	many	TRBJ2-7	CASKRSGLTYEQYF	TGTGCCAGTAAAAGATCCGGGCTGACCTACGAGCAGTACTTC
NA	TRBV27	12	many	TRBJ1-1	CASGTQYTEAFF	TGTGCCAGCGGCACCCAGTACACTGAAGCTTTCTTT
TRBD2	TRBV6-2/TRBV6-3	13	many	TRBJ2-7	CASSSGGSYEQYF	TGTGCCAGCAGTTCCGGCGGGAGCTACGAGCAGTACTTC
NA	TRBV2	12	many	TRBJ2-5	CASSPHGETQYF	TGTGCCAGCAGCCCTCATGGGGAGACCCAGTACTTC
NA	TRBV11-2	15	many	TRBJ1-2	CASSLESGRGYGYTF	TGTGCCAGCAGCTTAGAGTCGGGCAGGGGCTATGGCTACACCTTC
NA	TRBV20-1	13	NA	TRBJ2-7	CSARGTSTHEQYF	TGCAGTGCTAGAGGAACTAGTACCCACGAGCAGTACTTC
NA	TRBV27	18	few	TRBJ2-3	CASSSPQGLGESTDTQYF	TGTGCCAGCAGTTCCCCCCAAGGATTAGGGGAAAGCACAGATACGCAGTATTTT
NA	TRBV2	15	NA	TRBJ2-3	CASSGRSGHTDTQYF	TGTGCCAGCAGTGGAAGGAGCGGTCACACAGATACGCAGTATTTT
NA	TRBV5-1	14	many	TRBJ2-1	CASSLGEGTSEQFF	TGCGCCAGCAGCTTGGGTGAGGGTACGTCTGAGCAGTTCTTC
NA	TRBV10-3	16	NA	TRBJ1-5	CAISEGSRYSNQPQHF	TGTGCCATCAGTGAGGGGTCACGGTATAGCAATCAGCCCCAGCATTTT
NA	TRBV11-2	14	many	TRBJ2-7	CASSPPTGFYEQYF	TGTGCCAGCAGCCCGCCGACAGGTTTCTACGAGCAGTACTTC
TRBD1	TRBV28	20	many	TRBJ2-1	CASSPNLGTGRAVDLDEQFF	TGTGCCAGCAGTCCCAACTTAGGGACAGGGCGAGCGGTTGACCTGGATGAGCAGTTCTTC
NA	TRBV28	15	many	TRBJ2-1	CASSLWTPRANEQFF	TGTGCCAGCAGTTTATGGACCCCACGGGCGAATGAGCAGTTCTTC
TRBD1	TRBV2	18	many	TRBJ1-1	CASSPPGQSFGLNTEAFF	TGTGCCAGCAGCCCTCCGGGACAGAGTTTCGGTTTGAACACTGAAGCTTTCTTT
TRBD1	TRBV28	16	many	TRBJ2-7	CASSGVTGSLFYEQYF	TGTGCCAGCAGTGGCGTGACAGGGAGTTTGTTTTACGAGCAGTACTTC
NA	TRBV28	17	many	TRBJ2-2	CASSPSSGFLFFGELFF	TGTGCCAGCAGCCCTTCTTCTGGGTTTCTCTTTTTCGGGGAGCTGTTTTTT
TRBD1	TRBV7-9	15	NA	TRBJ1-2	CASSQGDGYYYGYTF	TGTGCCAGCAGCCAGGGGGACGGTTATTACTATGGCTACACCTTC
NA	TRBV28	16	many	TRBJ2-3	CASSLVGGLGTDTQYF	TGTGCCAGCAGTTTAGTTGGGGGACTCGGCACAGATACGCAGTATTTT
TRBD2	TRBV2	13	once	TRBJ2-5	CASSPTSAETQYF	TGTGCCAGCAGTCCTACTAGCGCAGAGACCCAGTACTTC